This T cell receptor (beta chain) was captured by sequencing in a study of blood T cell repertoires in COVID-19. As for the study in general: Samples taken during acute and convalescent COVID-19 were collected in the United States, Italy and Spain. Sample material is recorded as cDNA or gDNA derived from T cells, B-cell-depleted T cells, or PBMCs.

Authors' analysis steps: Reference gene primer amplification gave estimated nucleated cell counts. Assay used: immunoSEQ multiplex PCR; TCRdb lists only in-frame clones, some missing. The V and J calls and clone size come from that table; D and trimming were worked out from the DNA. The sample carries over 250,000 clones, around 80% recorded once. Individuals drawn from approximately 22 US areas were roughly 18 to 95 years old. The CDR3 runs 16 residues. The germline CDR1 and CDR2 sequences are SGHTA and FQGTGA. V lost 4 bases to trimming and J lost 10 bases; unmatched junction nucleotides: 13. This chain links TRBV7-3 with TRBJ2-1, with TRBD2 matching 10 bases. This TCR derives from a man in his forties who had been exposed to COVID-19. Source material: PBMCs or T cells enriched from blood (not recorded which). This chain's CDR3 is CASSSPIAGGGKEQFF. For the CDR3, the DNA is TGTGCCAGCAGCTCACCGATAGCGGGAGGTGGAAAAGAGCAGTTCTTC.